This TCR beta chain emerged from a study of blood T cell repertoires in COVID-19. As for the study in general: Specimens from acute and convalescent COVID-19 originated in the United States, Italy and Spain. T cells, B-cell-depleted T cells, or PBMCs provided the cDNA or gDNA that served as material.

The CDR3 is 17 amino acids. The junction had 8 bases not matched to a gene; V was cut back by 3 bases and J by 3 bases. CDR1 is SGDLS, CDR2 YYNGEE, per germline. Authors' data handling: By means of reference gene primer amplification, nucleated cell counts were estimated. Produced via immunoSEQ multiplex PCR; TCRdb's table is partial and in-frame only. V, J and clone size were drawn from that table, and D and trimming were deduced from the DNA. The data contain around 78,000 clones, around 74% of them singletons. The sequence derives from a human donor in a cohort sampled during active COVID-19. The specimen sequenced was peripheral blood. The chain employs TRBV9 and TRBJ2-1; 11 bases map to TRBD2. The DNA of the CDR3 is TGTGCCAGCAGCGAGAATAGCGGGGGGGCGGTCTACAATGAGCAGTTCTTC. It is translated as CASSENSGGAVYNEQFF.